One and the same sample provided the 2 T cell receptor beta chains below, sequenced in a study of blood T cell repertoires in COVID-19. This table comes from immunoSEQ multiplex PCR, and its TCRdb copy is limited to in-frame clones, with some not included. The repertoire consists of under 200,000 clones, with more than 85% occurring once and the leading ten covering 0.53%. Source material: peripheral blood. The source is a man between 50 and 59 years old with acute or convalescent COVID-19.

The chain's CDR3 is CASSSYTTSGVGEQYV. CDR3 DNA sequence: TGTGCCAGCAGCTCATACACAACTAGCGGGGTGGGAGAGCAGTACGTC. The rearrangement joins TRBV5-8 to TRBJ2-7; 10 nucleotides line up with TRBD2. CDR3 length: 16 residues. V lost 3 bases and J lost 7; bases outside the gene matches: 13. Germline V gene sequence: CDR1 SGHTS, CDR2 YDEGEE.

The gene calls are TRBV5-1 and TRBJ1-5, with D maybe TRBD1 (6 bases). This CDR3 has 15 amino acids. The V end was cut by 4 bases, the J end by 4 bases, with 15 bases between. Germline V gene sequence: CDR1 SGHRS, CDR2 YFSETQ. As DNA, the CDR3 is TGCGCCAGCAGCCCACAGGGCGACTCTAATCAGCCCCAGCATTTT. It translates to CASSPQGDSNQPQHF.